This passage covers 14 T cell receptor beta chains from one sample sequenced in a study of blood T cell repertoires in COVID-19 (dated by TCRdb to 2018 to 2020). Library creation used the immunoSEQ multiplex PCR assay. Not all clones reach the TCRdb copy of this immuneACCESS table, which keeps in-frame sequences only. Checked studies attribute under half of the gap to unresolved V genes and leave the rest unexplained. The sample contains 450,000 or so clones, about 90% of them found a single time. Jointly, the top ten make up 0.8% to 1% of the sample. Specimen: peripheral blood. These receptors were obtained from a man between 18 and 29 years old with COVID-19, enrolled during active disease.

The genes are TRBV6-5 and TRBJ1-2; tentative D call: TRBD1 (5 bases). Germline V CDR1 and CDR2: MNHEY, SVGAGI. V was pared by 5 bases and J by 1 base, with 11 bases between. The CDR3 has 14 residues. CDR3 region: CASSKGMLNYGYTF. CDR3 DNA: TGTGCCAGCAGTAAGGGGATGCTTAACTATGGCTACACCTTC.

Only one count was recorded for this clone. V gene TRBV7-2 combines with J gene TRBJ2-1, with TRBD1 identical over 11 bases. The germline V gene encodes CDR1 SGHTA and CDR2 FQGNSA. This CDR3 spans 17 amino acids. J lost 4 bases, V lost 2 bases, and 7 bases had no gene match. CDR3: CASSLTGQGVPYNEQFF. DNA for the CDR3: TGTGCCAGCAGCTTAACGGGACAGGGGGTCCCATACAATGAGCAGTTCTTC.

The V call is TRBV7-9, the J call TRBJ2-5; D possibly corresponds to TRBD2 (6 bases). Per germline, CDR1 SEHNR and CDR2 FQNEAQ (reference sequence). The V gene lost 5 bases and the J gene lost 4 bases, with 17 bases spanning the gap. The CDR3 is 15 residues long. The CDR3 reads CASSRVLEGPETQYF. CDR3 nucleotides: TGTGCCAGCAGCCGGGTCTTGGAGGGGCCAGAGACCCAGTACTTC.

The chain combines TRBV5-1 with TRBJ2-5, with TRBD2 matching 9 bases. The CDR3 loop spans 15 amino acids. V gave up 4 bases and J gave up 2 bases; unmatched junction bases: 6. Germline loops: CDR1 SGHRS, CDR2 YFSETQ. CDR3 coding DNA: TGCGCCAGCAGCCCCGGGACTAGCCGACAAGAGACCCAGTACTTC. Encoded protein: CASSPGTSRQETQYF.

The chain recombines TRBV3-1 (or the pseudogene TRBV3-2) with TRBJ2-2; the D is unclear. Germline loops: CDR1 LGHDT, CDR2 YNNKEL (reference sequence). The V end lost 4 bases, the J end lost 0 bases, and 9 bases lay between the germline ends. CDR3 length equals 15 residues. Here the CDR3 DNA reads TGTGCCAGCAGCCTTCTAATCCCGAACACCGGGGAGCTGTTTTTT. It encodes CASSLLIPNTGELFF.

To note about this clone: The same CDR3 arises from other DNA sequences in this sample as well. This sequence joins TRBV27 and TRBJ1-2; D uncertain. This CDR3 is 13 amino acids long. CDR1 and CDR2 (germline): MNHEY, SMNVEV (reference sequence). Between the trimmed V and J ends, which lost 3 bases and 2 bases, there was a span of 7 bases. The CDR3 spells CASSFAGNYGYTF. CDR3 coding DNA: TGTGCCAGCAGTTTCGCGGGGAACTATGGCTACACCTTC.

The chain uses TRBV5-1 and TRBJ1-2; tentative D call: TRBD1 (6 bases). The CDR3 sequence is 14 residues long. The germline V and J ends were trimmed by 4 bases and 6 bases, with 16 bases remaining between them. The germline gives CDR1 SGHRS, CDR2 YFSETQ. In DNA, the CDR3 is TGCGCCAGCAGCCCGTCGGGGGGCGCTGATGGCTACACCTTC. It is translated as CASSPSGGADGYTF.

V usage is TRBV7-9 and J usage is TRBJ2-1; maybe TRBD2 (6 bases). Germline CDR1 is SEHNR and CDR2 is FQNEAQ (reference sequence). Trimming stripped 7 bases from V and 9 bases from J, with 19 bases between. This CDR3 spans 14 amino acids. CDR3 coding DNA: TGTGCCAGCAAAACAAGAAGACTAGTTCCTGAGCAGTTCTTC. This encodes CASKTRRLVPEQFF.

The chain links TRBV6-5 to TRBJ1-2; TRBD1 is a possible D gene (6 bases). V shed 8 bases and J shed 2 bases, with 12 bases lying between them. There are 13 residues in the CDR3. Germline CDR1 MNHEY, CDR2 SVGAGI. The DNA for the CDR3 is TGTGCCAGCCATGACAGGCCAAACTATGGCTACACCTTC. Its protein is CASHDRPNYGYTF.

The chain combines TRBV28 with TRBJ2-7, with 7 bases aligning to TRBD1. CDR1 is MDHEN, CDR2 SYDVKM, per germline. The CDR3 extends over 13 amino acids. The J segment lost 6 bases and the V segment lost 6 bases, leaving 8 bases of the junction unmatched. CDR3 region: CASSRGQFTEQYF. The CDR3 coding sequence is TGTGCCAGCAGCCGGGGACAGTTTACCGAGCAGTACTTC.

The rearrangement uses TRBV3-1 (or the pseudogene TRBV3-2) and TRBJ2-6, with 10 nucleotides matching TRBD1. This CDR3 contains 14 residues. V was clipped by 5 bases and J by 8 bases; unmatched bases: 3. Germline CDR1 and CDR2: LGHDT and YNNKEL (reference sequence). The CDR3 loop reads CASSAGQGTNVLTF. CDR3 DNA sequence: TGTGCCAGCAGCGCGGGACAGGGGACCAACGTCCTGACTTTC.

This chain links TRBV4-2 with TRBJ1-4; TRBD1 is a possible D gene (5 bases). The CDR3 has 17 amino acids. V lost 4 bases, J lost 5 bases, and 20 bases lay in between. Germline assignment: CDR1 LGHNA and CDR2 YNFKEQ. CDR3 coding DNA: TGTGCCAGCAGCCCCCAAGGGCAGGGTGGGATAAATGAAAAACTGTTTTTT. Protein: CASSPQGQGGINEKLFF.

The V gene is TRBV6-1, the J gene TRBJ1-5, with no clear D. Germline CDR1 and CDR2: MNHNS and SASEGT. The CDR3 runs 13 residues. The V and J ends lost 2 bases and 3 bases respectively, with 5 bases between them. CDR3 in amino acids: CASSEYNNQPQHF. The CDR3 DNA reads TGTGCCAGCAGTGAATATAACAATCAGCCCCAGCATTTT.

The chain combines TRBV5-4 with TRBJ1-4; D might be TRBD1 (6 bases). The CDR3 contains 14 residues. V lost 4 bases and J lost 8, with 15 bases in between. Germline V gene lookup returns CDR1 SGHNT and CDR2 YYREEE (reference sequence). The CDR3 loop is CASSRAGVKEKLFF. As DNA, the CDR3 is TGTGCCAGCAGCCGTGCAGGGGTGAAGGAAAAACTGTTTTTT.